This TCR beta chain came from a study of cytomegalovirus exposure and HLA in healthy donors. Regarding this clone: The antigen remains unidentified.

Germline V lookup: CDR1 MGHRA, CDR2 YSYEKL. V was trimmed by 6 bases and J by 4 bases, leaving 9 bases between them. The CDR3 has 13 amino acids. General study findings and limits: According to the study, roughly 160 TCR beta chains were cytomegalovirus-associated. Productive status was seen about 87% or about 30% of the time for most TCR beta V segments in an earlier analysis. Across donors, sequencing depth was assumed by presence/absence analyses to be roughly uniform.

Primers for the PCR totalled 60 Vbeta and 13 Jbeta. Sequenced by immunoSEQ multiplex PCR; TCRdb stores in-frame clones only, minus some. The sample holds 130,000 or so clones, approximately 84% seen once. V is TRBV4-1 and J is TRBJ2-2; tentatively, D is TRBD2 (5 bases). The sample taken for sequencing was PBMCs. This clonotype was sampled from a woman aged 18-35 years in good health and CMV-seronegative. The CDR3: CASRKSGTGELFF. The CDR3 nucleotides are TGCGCCAGCAGGAAGAGCGGCACCGGGGAGCTGTTTTTT.